This entry describes one T cell receptor (beta chain). Repertoires were generated with immunoSEQ multiplex PCR, while TCRdb's copy carries only in-frame clones and drops some. This table holds 40,000 to 50,000 clones, 80% to 95% found once. CDR1 is GTSNPN, CDR2 SVGIG, per germline (reference sequence). The V and J ends lost 0 bases and 9 bases, in that order; junction bases with no gene match: 5. This CDR3 comprises 15 residues. These data are taken from a study of T cell changes during pregnancy in multiple sclerosis. The TCR was taken from a female donor in good health, enrolled as a control in a pregnancy study. J is TRBJ2-1 and V is TRBV30; 13 nucleotides match TRBD2. The starting material was CD4+ T cells from peripheral blood mononuclear cells, obtained after pregnancy. CDR3 DNA sequence: TGTGCCTGGAGTGTGGGGACTAGCGGGATTCGTGAGCAGTTCTTC. This translates into CAWSVGTSGIREQFF.